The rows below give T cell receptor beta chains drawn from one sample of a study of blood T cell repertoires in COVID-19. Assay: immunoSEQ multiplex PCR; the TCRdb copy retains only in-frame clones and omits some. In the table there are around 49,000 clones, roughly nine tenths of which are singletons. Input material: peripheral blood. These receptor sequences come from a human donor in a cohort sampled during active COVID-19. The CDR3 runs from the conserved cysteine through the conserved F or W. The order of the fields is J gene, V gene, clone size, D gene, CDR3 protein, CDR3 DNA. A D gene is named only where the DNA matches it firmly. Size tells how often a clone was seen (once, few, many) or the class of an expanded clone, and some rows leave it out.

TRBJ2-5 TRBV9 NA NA CASSVAGLETQYF TGTGCCAGCAGCGTAGCGGGATTGGAGACCCAGTACTTC
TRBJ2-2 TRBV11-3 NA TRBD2 CASGLGGGNTGELFF TGTGCCAGCGGACTTGGGGGGGGAAACACCGGGGAGCTGTTTTTT
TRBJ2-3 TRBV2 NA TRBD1 CASSDGQGGPDTQYF TGTGCCAGCAGTGATGGACAGGGGGGCCCAGATACGCAGTATTTT
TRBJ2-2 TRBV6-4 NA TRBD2 CASSDSRLAGNTGELFF TGTGCCAGCAGTGACAGTCGACTAGCGGGAAACACCGGGGAGCTGTTTTTT
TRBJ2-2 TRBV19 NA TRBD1 CASSSGTGTLTGELFF TGTGCCAGTAGTTCCGGGACAGGGACCCTAACCGGGGAGCTGTTTTTT
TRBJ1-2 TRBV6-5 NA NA CASSYSRQAYGYTF TGTGCCAGCAGTTACTCGAGACAGGCCTATGGCTACACCTTC
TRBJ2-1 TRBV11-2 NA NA CASSPPRNEQFF TGTGCCAGCAGCCCTCCACGGAATGAGCAGTTCTTC
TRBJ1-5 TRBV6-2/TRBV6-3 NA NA CASSTWKEALYQPQHF TGTGCCAGCAGCACCTGGAAGGAGGCACTCTATCAGCCCCAGCATTTT
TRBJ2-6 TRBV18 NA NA CASSPPTSRSGANVLTF TGTGCCAGCTCACCACCAACTAGTAGGTCTGGGGCCAACGTCCTGACTTTC
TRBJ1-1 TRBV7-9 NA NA CASREDLTGSLNTEAFF TGTGCCAGCAGGGAGGATTTAACAGGGTCTTTGAACACTGAAGCTTTCTTT
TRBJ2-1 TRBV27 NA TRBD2 CASSKAGSSYNEQFF TGTGCCAGCAGTAAAGCGGGAAGCTCCTACAATGAGCAGTTCTTC
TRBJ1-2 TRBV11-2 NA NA CASSLGGGVNYGYTF TGTGCCAGCAGCTTAGGAGGGGGTGTAAACTATGGCTACACCTTC
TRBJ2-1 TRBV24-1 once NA CATSDPSGASYNEQFF TGTGCCACCAGTGACCCCAGCGGAGCCTCCTACAATGAGCAGTTCTTC
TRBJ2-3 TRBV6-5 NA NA CASRLQQGPTDTQYF TGTGCCAGCCGCCTCCAACAGGGACCCACAGATACGCAGTATTTT
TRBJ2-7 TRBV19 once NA CASSIRQGGYEQYF TGTGCCAGTAGTATTCGGCAGGGGGGTTACGAGCAGTACTTC
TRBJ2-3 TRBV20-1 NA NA CSARGTDTQYF TGCAGTGCTCGGGGCACAGATACGCAGTATTTT
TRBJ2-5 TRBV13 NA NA CASSWSGGGDLQETQYF TGTGCCAGCAGCTGGAGTGGCGGGGGCGACCTTCAAGAGACCCAGTACTTC
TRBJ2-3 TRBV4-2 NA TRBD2 CASSQDWPIKAGGPTTQGDTQYF TGTGCCAGCAGCCAAGATTGGCCAATAAAAGCGGGGGGGCCAACAACGCAGGGAGATACGCAGTATTTT
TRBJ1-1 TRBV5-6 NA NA CASSLANEGNTEAFF TGTGCCAGCAGCTTGGCCAATGAGGGGAACACTGAAGCTTTCTTT
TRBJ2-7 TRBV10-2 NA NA CASSGDTYEQYF TGCGCCAGCAGTGGGGACACCTACGAGCAGTACTTC
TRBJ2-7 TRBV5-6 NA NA CASSGLYEQYF TGTGCCAGCAGCGGACTATACGAGCAGTACTTC
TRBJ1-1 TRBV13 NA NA CASSLLRGQFMNTEAFF TGTGCCAGCAGCTTACTGCGTGGACAGTTCATGAACACTGAAGCTTTCTTT
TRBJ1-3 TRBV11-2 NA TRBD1 CASSLGTGAGNTIYF TGTGCCAGCAGCTTAGGCACAGGGGCTGGAAACACCATATATTTT
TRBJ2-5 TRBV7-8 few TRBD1 CASSTIRDRGRSVQETQYF TGTGCCAGCAGCACCATCCGGGACAGGGGGCGATCAGTCCAAGAGACCCAGTACTTC
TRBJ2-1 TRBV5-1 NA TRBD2 CASRSSGSYNEQFF TGCGCCAGCCGCTCCAGCGGGAGCTACAATGAGCAGTTCTTC
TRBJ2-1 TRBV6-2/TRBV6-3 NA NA CASSYSSTSYNEQFF TGTGCCAGCAGTTACTCGAGTACCTCCTACAATGAGCAGTTCTTC
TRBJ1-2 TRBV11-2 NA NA CASSLVSAGGSYGYTF TGTGCCAGCAGCTTAGTTTCGGCCGGTGGGAGCTATGGCTACACCTTC
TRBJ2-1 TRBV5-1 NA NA CASSLSEDYTSNEQFF TGCGCCAGCAGCTTGTCGGAAGACTATACTAGTAATGAGCAGTTCTTC
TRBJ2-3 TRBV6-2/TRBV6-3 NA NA CASSYRGMVDTQYF TGTGCCAGCAGTTACCGAGGGATGGTGGATACGCAGTATTTT
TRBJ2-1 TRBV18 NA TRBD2 CASSPASGGARQFF TGTGCCAGCTCACCGGCTAGCGGGGGGGCCCGGCAGTTCTTC
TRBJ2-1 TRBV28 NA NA CASSLINEQFF TGTGCCAGCAGTTTAATAAATGAGCAGTTCTTC
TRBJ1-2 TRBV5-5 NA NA CASSSTVLNYGYTF TGTGCCAGCAGCAGCACAGTTCTGAACTATGGCTACACCTTC
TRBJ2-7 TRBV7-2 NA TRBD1 CASSLRAPGQGYEQYF TGTGCCAGCAGCTTAAGGGCCCCGGGACAGGGCTACGAGCAGTACTTC
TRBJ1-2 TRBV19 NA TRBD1 CASSQDREEGYTF TGTGCCAGTAGCCAGGACAGGGAGGAAGGCTACACCTTC
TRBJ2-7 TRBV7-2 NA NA CASSLRGFEQYF TGTGCCAGCAGCTTAAGAGGTTTCGAGCAGTACTTC
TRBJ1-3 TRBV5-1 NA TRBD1 CASSIGQVTGNTIYF TGCGCCAGCAGCATCGGACAGGTCACTGGAAACACCATATATTTT
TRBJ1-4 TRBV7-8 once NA CASTRDTANEKLFF TGTGCCAGCACTCGGGACACCGCTAATGAAAAACTGTTTTTT
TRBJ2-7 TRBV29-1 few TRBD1 CSVWTGGEQYF TGCAGCGTATGGACAGGCGGCGAGCAGTACTTC
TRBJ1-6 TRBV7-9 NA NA CASSLEGKLDSPLHF TGTGCCAGCAGCTTAGAGGGGAAACTGGATTCACCCCTCCACTTT
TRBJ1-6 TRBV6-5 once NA CASSYSRARDSPLHF TGTGCCAGCAGTTACTCGAGGGCGAGGGATTCACCCCTCCACTTT
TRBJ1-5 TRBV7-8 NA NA CASSQQGNQPQHF TGTGCCAGCAGCCAACAGGGCAATCAGCCCCAGCATTTT
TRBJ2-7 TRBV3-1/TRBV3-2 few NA CASSHLLGFDGEQYF TGTGCCAGCAGCCATCTCTTGGGCTTTGATGGCGAGCAGTACTTC
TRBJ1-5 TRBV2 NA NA CASSTTQGVWRNQPQHF TGTGCCAGCTCTACGACACAGGGCGTTTGGCGCAATCAGCCCCAGCATTTT
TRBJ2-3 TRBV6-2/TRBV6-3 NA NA CASSYGASRGTDTQYF TGTGCCAGCAGTTACGGGGCTAGTCGGGGCACAGATACGCAGTATTTT
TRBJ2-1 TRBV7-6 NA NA CASSFLGQHNEQFF TGTGCCAGCAGCTTTCTTGGACAACACAATGAGCAGTTCTTC
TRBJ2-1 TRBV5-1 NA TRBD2 CASSPEGLAGGNEQFF TGCGCCAGCAGCCCCGAGGGACTAGCGGGTGGAAATGAGCAGTTCTTC
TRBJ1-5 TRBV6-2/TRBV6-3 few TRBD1 CASSYAGTGDLNQPQHF TGTGCCAGCAGTTACGCCGGGACAGGGGACCTTAATCAGCCCCAGCATTTT
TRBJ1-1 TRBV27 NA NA CASSLLRGMNTEAFF TGTGCCAGCAGTTTATTACGGGGGATGAACACTGAAGCTTTCTTT
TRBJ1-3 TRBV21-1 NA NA CASSKMPGGYGNTIYF TGTGCCAGCAGCAAAATGCCAGGGGGGTATGGAAACACCATATATTTT
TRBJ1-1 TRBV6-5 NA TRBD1 CASSYTGQGAAAFF TGTGCCAGCAGTTATACAGGTCAGGGGGCGGCAGCTTTCTTT
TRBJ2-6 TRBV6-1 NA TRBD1 CASSELSGTVANSGANVLTF TGTGCCAGCAGTGAATTGAGTGGGACAGTGGCTAACTCTGGGGCCAACGTCCTGACTTTC
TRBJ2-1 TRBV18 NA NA CASSPKAAQSSYNEQFF TGTGCCAGCTCACCAAAGGCAGCGCAGAGCTCCTACAATGAGCAGTTCTTC